This T cell receptor beta chain was captured by sequencing in a study of regulatory T cells in long-lasting Graves disease. V lost 7 bases, J lost 4 bases, and 10 bases stayed unmatched. The CDR3 spans 16 residues. The germline CDR1 and CDR2 sequences are MNHEY and SMNVEV (reference sequence). Time point specified: persistent/refractory GD, antithyroid drugs over 5 years with positive TRAb. The TCR library was made from RNA that had been extracted from PBMCs in TRIzol. This clonotype was picked up many times. Arm-PCR with iRepertoire HTBI primers amplified the CDR3 regions for these TCR beta libraries. TCRdb redid the calling of the multiplex PCR reads with MiXCR, one entry per CDR3 protein. The sample has about 340,000 distinct CDR3 sequences, roughly 21% seen once; the top ten hold around 30%.

The V gene is TRBV27, the J gene TRBJ2-2, with 9 bases identical to TRBD2. This receptor was obtained from a female donor with Graves disease. The sequencing here drew on peripheral blood mononuclear cells (PBMCs), taken when the disease was refractory, from a patient treated with antithyroid drugs. The CDR3, as DNA: TGTGCCAGCACCCACGGCGGGAGGGCCTTCACCGGGGAGCTGTTTTTT. Its protein product is CASTHGGRAFTGELFF.